A selection of T cell receptor beta chains follows, all from one sample in a study of OX40 agonist ivuxolimab in advanced cancers. Clones were read by immunoSEQ multiplex PCR, and TCRdb kept only the in-frame ones, dropping some. The data hold 75,000 to 95,000 clones, with 70% to 90% observed a single time. The sample in question was CD4+ or CD8+ T cells sorted from blood, obtained in a trial of the OX40 agonist ivuxolimab. These receptors originate from an adult with an advanced solid tumor such as melanoma, head and neck, liver or kidney cancer. Both conserved end residues are part of each CDR3. D genes are given only for firm matches. Size is omitted from some rows. Given values are once, few, many or a class for expanded clones.

>TRBD2|TRBV5-1|-|TRBJ2-3
TGCGCCAGCAGCCCCCCCCTAGCGGGGGTCACAGATACGCAGTATTTT
CASSPPLAGVTDTQYF
>-|TRBV5-1|-|TRBJ2-6
TGCGCCAGCAGCTTTTCACCCTCTGGGGCCAACGTCCTGACTTTC
CASSFSPSGANVLTF
>TRBD1|TRBV9|-|TRBJ1-2
TGTGCCAGCAGCGTAGGAGGGAGCCAGGGGGCTGGCTACACCTTC
CASSVGGSQGAGYTF
>-|TRBV15|-|TRBJ1-2
TGTGCCACCAGCAGAGATAGTGCAGGTTGGGGCTGGACCTTC
CATSRDSAGWGWTF
>-|TRBV6-5|-|TRBJ1-4
TGTGCCAGCAGTCTCGACGCTGCAACTAATGAAAAACTGTTTTTT
CASSLDAATNEKLFF
>TRBD1|TRBV5-6|-|TRBJ1-2
TGTGCCAGCAGACCGGACAGGGCCAGAGGTGGCTACACCTTC
CASRPDRARGGYTF
>-|TRBV10-2|-|TRBJ1-3
TGCGCCAGCCAGCTAGCAGGGCCTGGAAACACCATATATTTT
CASQLAGPGNTIYF
>-|TRBV10-3|few|TRBJ1-2
TGTGCCATCAGTGTCGAATCCCAGGGCTATGGCTACACCTTC
CAISVESQGYGYTF
>-|TRBV7-9|few|TRBJ2-7
TGTGCCAGCAGCCATTATAGGACAGGAGGGTACGAGCAGTACTTC
CASSHYRTGGYEQYF
>-|TRBV7-3|-|TRBJ2-2
TGTGCCAGCAGCCCAAGGGTGGGGGCGCCCGGGGAGCTGTTTTTT
CASSPRVGAPGELFF
>-|TRBV4-1|-|TRBJ1-6
TGCGCCAGCAGCCAAGAATGGTCAAGCTCCTATAATTCACCCCTCCACTTT
CASSQEWSSSYNSPLHF
>-|TRBV5-1|-|TRBJ2-3
TGCGCCAGCAGCTTGGCGGGGTTTGATACGCAGTATTTT
CASSLAGFDTQYF
>TRBD2|TRBV7-9|-|TRBJ2-5
TGTGCCAGCAGCTTAGTTCTGCGGGGGGGCCCAGAGACCCAGTACTTC
CASSLVLRGGPETQYF
>TRBD1|TRBV7-7|-|TRBJ2-5
TGTGCCAGCAGCCTCGGGGGGGACAGGGGAGAGACCCAGTACTTC
CASSLGGDRGETQYF